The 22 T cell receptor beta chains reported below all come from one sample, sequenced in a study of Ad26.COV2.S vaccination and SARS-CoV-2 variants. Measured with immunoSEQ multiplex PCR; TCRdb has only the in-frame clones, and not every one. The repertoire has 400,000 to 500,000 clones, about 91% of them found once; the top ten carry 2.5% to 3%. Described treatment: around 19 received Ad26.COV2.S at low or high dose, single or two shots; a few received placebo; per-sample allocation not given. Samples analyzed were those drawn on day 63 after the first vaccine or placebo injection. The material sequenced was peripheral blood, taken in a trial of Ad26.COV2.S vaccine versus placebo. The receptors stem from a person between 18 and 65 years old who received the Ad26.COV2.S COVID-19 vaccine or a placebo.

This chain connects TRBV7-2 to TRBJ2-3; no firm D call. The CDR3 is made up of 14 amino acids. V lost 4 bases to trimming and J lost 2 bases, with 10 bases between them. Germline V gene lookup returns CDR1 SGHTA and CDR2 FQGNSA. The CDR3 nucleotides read TGTGCCAGCAGCTCCCTCAGAAACACAGATACGCAGTATTTT. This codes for CASSSLRNTDTQYF.

The CDR3 spells CASSQDRSGSNTGELFF. The CDR3 DNA follows: TGTGCCAGCAGCCAAGATCGATCCGGATCGAACACCGGGGAGCTGTTTTTT. V is TRBV4-2 and J is TRBJ2-2; no definite D call. Germline V CDR1 and CDR2: LGHNA, YNFKEQ. The V and J ends lost 0 bases and 0 bases respectively, with 11 bases between them. The CDR3 totals 17 residues.

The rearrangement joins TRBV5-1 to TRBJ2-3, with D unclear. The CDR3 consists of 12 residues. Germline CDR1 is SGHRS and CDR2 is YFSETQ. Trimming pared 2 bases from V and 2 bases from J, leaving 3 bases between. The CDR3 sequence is CASSFATDTQYF. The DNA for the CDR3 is TGCGCCAGCAGCTTCGCCACAGATACGCAGTATTTT.

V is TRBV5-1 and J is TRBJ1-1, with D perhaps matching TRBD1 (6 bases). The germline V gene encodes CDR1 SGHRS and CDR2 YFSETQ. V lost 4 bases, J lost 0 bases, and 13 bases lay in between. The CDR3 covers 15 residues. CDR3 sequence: CASSPQGQLNTEAFF. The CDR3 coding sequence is TGCGCCAGCAGCCCCCAGGGGCAATTGAACACTGAAGCTTTCTTT.

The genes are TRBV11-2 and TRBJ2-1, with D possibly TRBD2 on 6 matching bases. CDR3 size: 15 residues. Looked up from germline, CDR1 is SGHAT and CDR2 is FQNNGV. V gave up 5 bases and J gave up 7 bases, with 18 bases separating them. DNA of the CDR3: TGTGCCAGCAGCCCCCGCCGACGGGGGAAAAATGAGCAGTTCTTC. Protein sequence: CASSPRRRGKNEQFF.

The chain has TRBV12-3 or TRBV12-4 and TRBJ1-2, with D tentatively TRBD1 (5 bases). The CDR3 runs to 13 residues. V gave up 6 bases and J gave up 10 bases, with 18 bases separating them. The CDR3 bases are TGTGCCAGCAGATTTATGGGGGACTTTGCCTACACCTTC. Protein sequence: CASRFMGDFAYTF.

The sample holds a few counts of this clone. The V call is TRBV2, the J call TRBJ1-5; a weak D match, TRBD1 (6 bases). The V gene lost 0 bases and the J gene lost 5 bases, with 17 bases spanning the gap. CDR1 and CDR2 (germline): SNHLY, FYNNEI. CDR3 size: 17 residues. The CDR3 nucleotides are TGTGCCAGCAGTGAAGCGCGATTTTGGGGGGGCGATCAGCCCCAGCATTTT. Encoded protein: CASSEARFWGGDQPQHF.

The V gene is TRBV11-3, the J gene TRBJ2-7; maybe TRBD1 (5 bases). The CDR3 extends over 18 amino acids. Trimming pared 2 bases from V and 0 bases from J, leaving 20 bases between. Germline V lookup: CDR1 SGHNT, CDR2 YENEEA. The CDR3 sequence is CASSLRPTAEPYSYEQYV. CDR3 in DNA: TGTGCCAGCAGCTTACGCCCGACAGCAGAGCCCTACTCCTACGAGCAGTACGTC.

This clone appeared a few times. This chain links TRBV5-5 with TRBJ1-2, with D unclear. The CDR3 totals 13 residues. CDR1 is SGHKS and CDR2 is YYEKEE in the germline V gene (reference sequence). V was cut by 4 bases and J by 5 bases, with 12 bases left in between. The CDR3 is CASSPRSLYGYTF. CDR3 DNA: TGTGCCAGCAGCCCCCGGTCTTTATATGGCTACACCTTC.

CDR3 sequence reads: CASRGGGPSTDTQYF. CDR3 DNA sequence: TGTGCCAGCAGGGGCGGGGGCCCCAGCACAGATACGCAGTATTTT. V is TRBV11-3 and J is TRBJ2-3; the D gene is possibly TRBD2 (7 bases). The ends were cut back, 6 bases at V and 0 bases at J, with 13 bases in the middle. CDR1 is SGHNT, CDR2 YENEEA, per germline. The CDR3 is made up of 15 amino acids.

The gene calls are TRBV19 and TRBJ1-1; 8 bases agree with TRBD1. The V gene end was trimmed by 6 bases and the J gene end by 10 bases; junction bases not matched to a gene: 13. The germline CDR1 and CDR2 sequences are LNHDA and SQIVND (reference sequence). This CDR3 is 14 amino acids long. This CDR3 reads CASSVFDRGGSAFF. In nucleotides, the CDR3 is TGTGCCAGTAGCGTTTTTGACAGGGGAGGCTCAGCTTTCTTT. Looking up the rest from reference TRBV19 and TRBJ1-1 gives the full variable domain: DGGITQSPKYLFRKEGQNVTLSCEQNLNHDAMYWYRQDPGQGLRLIYYSQIVNDFQKGDIAEGYSVSREKKESFPLTVTSAQKNPTAFYLCASSVFDRGGSAFFGQGTRLTVV.

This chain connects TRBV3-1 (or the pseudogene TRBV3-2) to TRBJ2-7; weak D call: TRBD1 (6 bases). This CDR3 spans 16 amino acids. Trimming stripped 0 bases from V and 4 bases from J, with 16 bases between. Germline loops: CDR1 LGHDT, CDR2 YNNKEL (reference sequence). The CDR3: CASSQDLTAGAYEQYF. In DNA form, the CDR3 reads TGTGCCAGCAGCCAAGATCTCACGGCAGGGGCTTACGAGCAGTACTTC.

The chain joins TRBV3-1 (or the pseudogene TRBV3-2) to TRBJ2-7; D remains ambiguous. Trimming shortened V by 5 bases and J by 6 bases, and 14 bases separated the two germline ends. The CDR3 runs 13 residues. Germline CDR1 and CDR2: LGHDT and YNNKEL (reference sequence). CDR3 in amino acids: CASSDERRSEQYF. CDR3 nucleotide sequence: TGTGCCAGCAGCGACGAAAGAAGATCCGAGCAGTACTTC.

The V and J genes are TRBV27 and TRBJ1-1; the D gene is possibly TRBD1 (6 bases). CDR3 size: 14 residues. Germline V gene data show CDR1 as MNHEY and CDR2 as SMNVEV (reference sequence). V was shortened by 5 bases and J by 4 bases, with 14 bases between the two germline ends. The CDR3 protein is CASSSYRVGTEAFF. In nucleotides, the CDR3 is TGTGCCAGCAGTAGCTACAGGGTAGGCACTGAAGCTTTCTTT.

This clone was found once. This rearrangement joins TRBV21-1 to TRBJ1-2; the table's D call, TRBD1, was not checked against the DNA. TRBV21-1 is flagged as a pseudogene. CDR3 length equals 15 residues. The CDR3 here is CASSKGWDRGKGYTF. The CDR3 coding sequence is TGTGCCAGCAGCAAAGGGTGGGACAGGGGTAAGGGCTACACCTTC.

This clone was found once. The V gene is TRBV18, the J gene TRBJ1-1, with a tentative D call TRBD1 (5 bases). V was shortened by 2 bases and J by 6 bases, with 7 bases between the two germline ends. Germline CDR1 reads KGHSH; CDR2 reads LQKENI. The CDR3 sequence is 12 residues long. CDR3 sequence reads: CASSPWGAEAFF. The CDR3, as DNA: TGTGCCAGCTCACCATGGGGGGCTGAAGCTTTCTTT.

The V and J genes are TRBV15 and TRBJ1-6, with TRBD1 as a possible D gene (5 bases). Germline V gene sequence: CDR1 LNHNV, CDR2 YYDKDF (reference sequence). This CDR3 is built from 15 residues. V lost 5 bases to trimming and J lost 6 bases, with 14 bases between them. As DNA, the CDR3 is TGTGCCACCAGCGGCCGGGACGGTTCTAATTCACCCCTCCACTTT. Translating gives CATSGRDGSNSPLHF.

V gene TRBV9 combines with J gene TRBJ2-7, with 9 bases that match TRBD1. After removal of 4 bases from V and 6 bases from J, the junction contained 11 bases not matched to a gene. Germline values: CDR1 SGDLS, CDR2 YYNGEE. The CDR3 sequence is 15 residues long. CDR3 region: CASSPRDRVIGEQYF. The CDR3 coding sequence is TGTGCCAGCAGCCCCCGGGACAGGGTAATAGGCGAGCAGTACTTC.

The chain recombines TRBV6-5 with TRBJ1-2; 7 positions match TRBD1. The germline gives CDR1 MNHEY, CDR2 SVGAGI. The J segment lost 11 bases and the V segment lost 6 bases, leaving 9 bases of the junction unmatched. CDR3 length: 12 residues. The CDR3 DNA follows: TGTGCCAGCAGCGCCCAGGGGGGTGGGTACACCTTC. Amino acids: CASSAQGGGYTF.

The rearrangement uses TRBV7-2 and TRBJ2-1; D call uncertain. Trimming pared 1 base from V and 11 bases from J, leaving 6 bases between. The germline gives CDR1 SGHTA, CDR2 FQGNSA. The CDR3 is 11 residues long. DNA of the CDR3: TGTGCCAGCAGCTTAGGGATAAAGCAGTTCTTC. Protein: CASSLGIKQFF. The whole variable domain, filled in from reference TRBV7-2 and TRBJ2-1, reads GAGVSQSPSNKVTEKGKDVELRCDPISGHTALYWYRQSLGQGLEFLIYFQGNSAPDKSGLPSDRFSAERTGGSVSTLTIQRTQQEDSAVYLCASSLGIKQFFGPGTRLTVL.

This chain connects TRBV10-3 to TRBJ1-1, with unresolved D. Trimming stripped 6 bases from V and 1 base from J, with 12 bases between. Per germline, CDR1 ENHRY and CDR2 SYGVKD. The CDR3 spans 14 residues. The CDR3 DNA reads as TGTGCCATCAGGCTTGCTTGGGCGAACACTGAAGCTTTCTTT. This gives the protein CAIRLAWANTEAFF.

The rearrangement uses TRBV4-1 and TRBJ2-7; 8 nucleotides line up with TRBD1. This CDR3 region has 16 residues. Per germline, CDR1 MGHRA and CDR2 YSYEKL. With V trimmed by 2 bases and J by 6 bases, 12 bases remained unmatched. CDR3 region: CASSQFAPTGVAEQYF. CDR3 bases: TGCGCCAGCAGCCAATTTGCCCCGACAGGGGTTGCCGAGCAGTACTTC.